The 25 T cell receptor beta chains presented below share a single source sample, sequenced in a study of low-dose radiotherapy and immunotherapy resistance in tumors. Time point given: after trial treatment. Treatment noted: LDRT plus nivolumab, ipilimumab, low-dose cyclophosphamide and aspirin (RACIN trial). TCRs were amplified for approximately 22 PCR cycles with a constant-region primer and V-primer adapter. In TCRdb, the reads were re-called with MiXCR into one record per CDR3 protein. Among approximately 52,000 distinct CDR3 sequences listed, roughly a third were seen once. The specimen comprised PBMCs, sampled after low-dose radiotherapy plus immunotherapy. The receptors were sampled from a male donor with rectosigmoid adenocarcinoma.

The genes are TRBV7-9 and TRBJ2-5, with no clear D. CDR1 and CDR2 (germline): SEHNR, FQNEAQ (reference sequence). The V end lost 3 bases, the J end lost 5 bases, and 10 bases lay between the germline ends. The CDR3 length is 13 residues. The CDR3: CASSLANRETQYF. The CDR3 DNA reads as TGTGCCAGCAGCTTGGCCAATCGGGAGACCCAGTACTTC. Complete variable domain (other parts from reference TRBV7-9 and TRBJ2-5): DTGVSQNPRHKITKRGQNVTFRCDPISEHNRLYWYRQTLGQGPEFLTYFQNEAQLEKSRLLSDRFSAERPKGSFSTLEIQRTEQGDSAMYLCASSLANRETQYFGPGTRLLVL.

Turning to this clonotype: A far larger clone is just one base off, so this is likely a read error. The rearrangement uses TRBV11-2 and TRBJ2-1, with D perhaps matching TRBD1 (5 bases). Between the trimmed V and J ends, which lost 5 bases and 10 bases, there was a span of 9 bases. The V gene's germline CDR1 is SGHAT and CDR2 FQNNGV. The CDR3 length is 11 residues. Here the CDR3 DNA reads TGTGCCAGCAGCGGGGCCTACGAGCAGTTCTTC. Amino acid sequence: CASSGAYEQFF. Using reference TRBV11-2 and TRBJ2-1 for the parts outside the CDR3, the full variable domain is EAGVAQSPRYKIIEKRQSVAFWCNPISGHATLYWYQQILGQGPKLLIQFQNNGVVDDSQLPKDRFSAERLKGVDSTLKIQPAKLEDSAVYLCASSGAYEQFFGPGTRLTVL.

This clonotype showed up many times. The gene calls are TRBV19 and TRBJ2-7, with a possible D match to TRBD2 (5 bases). The CDR3 loop spans 16 amino acids. Trimming took off 5 bases at V and 0 bases at J, with 17 bases between the two ends. Germline V gene sequence: CDR1 LNHDA, CDR2 SQIVND (reference sequence). The CDR3 DNA reads as TGTGCCAGTAGTCTTGAGCGGCGGGCTAGCTCCTACGAGCAGTACTTC. The encoded protein is CASSLERRASSYEQYF.

As regards this clonotype: A far larger clone is a single base away, which makes a read error likely. The gene calls are TRBV28 and TRBJ2-1, with 9 positions matching TRBD2. The ends lost 5 bases at V and 5 bases at J; junction bases unmatched: 10. This CDR3 spans 16 amino acids. Germline V lookup: CDR1 MDHEN, CDR2 SYDVKM. This chain's CDR3 is CASSDGAGGPHNEQFF. CDR3 DNA: TGTGCCAGCAGTGATGGGGCGGGAGGGCCTCACAATGAGCAGTTCTTC.

This clonotype occurred a few times. The chain carries TRBV5-4 and TRBJ2-1; no firm D call. The V and J ends lost 3 bases and 4 bases respectively, with 17 bases between them. Germline V gene sequence: CDR1 SGHNT, CDR2 YYREEE (reference sequence). The CDR3 has 16 residues. This CDR3 is CASSSGGGPTYNEQFF. The DNA of the CDR3 is TGTGCCAGCAGCTCAGGCGGTGGGCCGACGTACAATGAGCAGTTCTTC.

In its sample, this clonotype was seen many times. This chain uses TRBV29-1 with TRBJ1-2; D gene unclear. CDR3 length: 13 residues. Trimming shortened V by 4 bases and J by 1 base, and 10 bases separated the two germline ends. Germline CDR1 reads SQVTM; CDR2 reads ANQGSEA. This CDR3 reads CSVGYQSNYGYTF. For the CDR3, the DNA is TGCAGCGTTGGTTATCAGAGTAACTATGGCTACACCTTC.

This clonotype showed up many times. The genes are TRBV27 and TRBJ2-5; the D gene could be TRBD1 or TRBD2 (5 bases each). Germline-derived CDR1 and CDR2 are MNHEY and SMNVEV (reference sequence). V was shortened by 7 bases and J by 2 bases, with 14 bases between the two germline ends. The CDR3 runs to 14 residues. The DNA for the CDR3 is TGTGCCAGCAAGTCTTGGGGGAAACAAGAGACCCAGTACTTC. As protein: CASKSWGKQETQYF.

This clonotype was counted many times. The chain recombines TRBV19 with TRBJ2-7; no reliable D call. V was cut by 5 bases and J by 7 bases, with 6 bases left in between. CDR1 LNHDA and CDR2 SQIVND come from the germline V gene (reference sequence). CDR3 size: 10 residues. In DNA form, the CDR3 reads TGTGCCAGTAGTCCATGGGAGCAGTACTTC. Its protein product is CASSPWEQYF.

J is TRBJ2-3 and V is TRBV7-2; D is unclear. Trimming took off 1 base at V and 0 bases at J, with 11 bases between the two ends. There are 16 residues in the CDR3. Germline lookup yields CDR1 SGHTA and CDR2 FQGNSA. The CDR3 DNA is TGTGCCAGCAGCTTAGAGCCCGAGATTAGCACAGATACGCAGTATTTT. Protein: CASSLEPEISTDTQYF.

This clonotype was detected many times. This chain joins TRBV7-9 and TRBJ1-2; 8 nucleotides agree with TRBD1. This CDR3 has 13 amino acids. V trimming: 4 bases; J trimming: 8 bases; junction bases outside the gene matches: 6. Germline loops: CDR1 SEHNR, CDR2 FQNEAQ (reference sequence). The CDR3, as DNA: TGTGCCAGCAGCTCACAGGGGGAAGAAGGCTACACCTTC. Amino acids: CASSSQGEEGYTF.

The rearrangement joins TRBV6-2 or TRBV6-3 to TRBJ2-7; TRBD2 matches at 9 bases. The CDR3 contains 14 residues. V was clipped by 7 bases and J by 1 base; unmatched bases: 5. Germline V gene lookup returns CDR1 MNHEY and CDR2 SVGEGT. CDR3 coding DNA: TGTGCCAGCAAAAAAGCGGGAGGATCCTACGAGCAGTACTTC. Its protein product is CASKKAGGSYEQYF.

The table lists this clonotype with a few counts. With a far larger clone one base away, a read error is the likely cause. J is TRBJ2-7 and V is TRBV6-1; 7 nucleotides agree with TRBD1. The CDR3 spans 15 residues. Germline loops: CDR1 MNHNS, CDR2 SASEGT. The CDR3 nucleotides read TGTGCCAGCAGGAAAGGGACAGATTTCCTCTACGAGCAGTGCTTC. Its protein product is CASRKGTDFLYEQCF.

This clonotype was recorded many times. The chain combines TRBV5-1 with TRBJ2-1; 10 positions agree with TRBD2. The CDR3 covers 17 residues. The junction had 6 bases not matched to a gene; V was cut back by 1 base and J by 2 bases. Germline loops: CDR1 SGHRS, CDR2 YFSETQ. This CDR3 is CASSLPPLAGAYNEQFF. The CDR3 bases are TGCGCCAGCAGCTTGCCCCCTCTAGCGGGAGCCTACAATGAGCAGTTCTTC. Full variable domain (remainder filled in from reference TRBV5-1 and TRBJ2-1): KAGVTQTPRYLIKTRGQQVTLSCSPISGHRSVSWYQQTPGQGLQFLFEYFSETQRNKGNFPGRFSGRQFSNSRSEMNVSTLELGDSALYLCASSLPPLAGAYNEQFFGPGTRLTVL.

In this sample, this clonotype turned up a few times. The chain is built from TRBV28 and TRBJ2-7; the D is unclear. The CDR3 covers 13 residues. Per germline, CDR1 MDHEN and CDR2 SYDVKM. V lost 3 bases, J lost 3 bases, and 9 bases lay in between. The CDR3 loop reads CASSFRGLYEQYF. As DNA, the CDR3 is TGTGCCAGCAGTTTCCGTGGTCTCTACGAGCAGTACTTC.

This clonotype was observed many times. This sequence joins TRBV7-2 and TRBJ1-5; D is perhaps TRBD1 (6 bases). V dropped 1 base and J dropped 0 bases, with 7 bases sitting between them. This CDR3 comprises 15 residues. Looked up from germline, CDR1 is SGHTA and CDR2 is FQGNSA. The CDR3 reads CASSLGTDSNQPQHF. The CDR3 coding sequence is TGTGCCAGCAGCTTAGGGACAGATAGCAATCAGCCCCAGCATTTT.

This clonotype has a single count. V and J are TRBV25-1 and TRBJ1-2; maybe TRBD1 (6 bases). Trimming cost V 1 base and J 8 bases, with 20 bases left between them. This CDR3 contains 16 residues. Germline CDR1 is MGHDK and CDR2 is SYGVNS. This CDR3 reads CASSEWTAATGLGYTF. For the CDR3, the DNA is TGTGCCAGCAGTGAATGGACTGCAGCCACAGGGTTGGGCTACACCTTC.

The chain employs TRBV11-2 and TRBJ2-7, with D tentatively TRBD1 or TRBD2 (5 bases each). This CDR3 is built from 14 residues. V lost 4 bases and J lost 2, with 12 bases in between. Germline loops: CDR1 SGHAT, CDR2 FQNNGV. The CDR3 nucleotides read TGTGCCAGCAGCTCTTTCGGGGCGCCCTACGAGCAGTACTTC. It yields the protein CASSSFGAPYEQYF.

This clonotype was seen ten or more times. The CDR3: CASSEALRRDGGEKLFF. CDR3 in DNA: TGTGCCAGCAGTGAAGCGCTTCGGAGAGACGGAGGAGAAAAACTGTTTTTT. The rearrangement links TRBV2 to TRBJ1-4, with unresolved D. The CDR3 has 17 residues. Germline V gives CDR1 SNHLY, CDR2 FYNNEI. Trimming cost V 0 bases and J 8 bases, with 19 bases left between them.

A note on this clonotype: The junction departs from the called germline gene at one end, perhaps through a read error. The chain carries TRBV6-1 and TRBJ2-7, with TRBD1 matching 10 bases. Germline assignment: CDR1 MNHNS and CDR2 SASEGT. The CDR3 has 16 amino acids. CDR3 amino acids: CAAGASGTGVDYEKYF. DNA of the CDR3: TGTGCCGCCGGCGCCTCCGGGACAGGGGTGGACTACGAGAAGTACTTC.

The chain employs TRBV4-3 and TRBJ2-1, with 10 bases fitting TRBD1. This CDR3 spans 19 amino acids. The germline V gene encodes CDR1 LGHNA and CDR2 YSLEER. V lost 0 bases and J lost 5; bases outside the gene matches: 13. The CDR3 coding sequence is TGCGCCAGCAGCCAAGACCCGCCTCCGACAGGGGGCATAGACAATGAGCAGTTCTTC. It translates to CASSQDPPPTGGIDNEQFF.

This clonotype was recorded many times. V usage is TRBV28 and J usage is TRBJ2-7; the D gene could be TRBD1 or TRBD2 (5 bases each). The CDR3 has 16 residues. From germline, CDR1 is MDHEN and CDR2 SYDVKM. The V end was cut by 6 bases, the J end by 0 bases, with 18 bases between. The CDR3 here is CASRRLRDGSSYEQYF. The CDR3 DNA is TGTGCCAGCAGGCGCCTCCGGGACGGAAGCTCCTACGAGCAGTACTTC.

This sequence joins TRBV21-1 and TRBJ2-2; whether TRBD2, the table's D call, matches the DNA was not checked. TRBV21-1 is marked as a pseudogene. The CDR3 length is 15 residues. The chain's CDR3 is CASSKTSGGFGELFF. The CDR3 DNA reads TGTGCCAGCAGCAAAACTAGCGGGGGGTTCGGGGAGCTGTTTTTT.

This clonotype was observed a handful of times. The chain links TRBV9 to TRBJ2-2, with D maybe TRBD1 (5 bases). The CDR3 consists of 16 residues. V was cut by 3 bases and J by 8 bases, with 20 bases left in between. Germline V gene data show CDR1 as SGDLS and CDR2 as YYNGEE. The chain's CDR3 is CASSARVLKGTGELFF. The CDR3, as DNA: TGTGCCAGCAGCGCCAGGGTCCTGAAAGGAACTGGGGAGCTGTTTTTT.

The rearrangement uses TRBV18 and TRBJ2-7; maybe TRBD1 (6 bases). V shed 6 bases and J shed 7 bases, with 13 bases lying between them. Germline V gene data show CDR1 as KGHSH and CDR2 as LQKENI. The CDR3 extends over 12 amino acids. In DNA form, the CDR3 reads TGTGCCAGCTCCCCGGGACAATGGGAGCAGTACTTC. Amino acids: CASSPGQWEQYF.

About this clonotype itself: A far larger clone differs by one base, so this is likely a read error. This chain joins TRBV6-1 and TRBJ2-5, with D tentatively TRBD1 (6 bases). V lost 6 bases, J lost 4 bases, and 18 bases lay in between. Looked up from germline, CDR1 is MNHNS and CDR2 is SASEGT. This CDR3 is built from 15 residues. CDR3 DNA: TGTGCCAGCAGGCGAGTACAGGGTTTCGGAGAGACCCAGTACTTC. It is translated as CASRRVQGFGETQYF.